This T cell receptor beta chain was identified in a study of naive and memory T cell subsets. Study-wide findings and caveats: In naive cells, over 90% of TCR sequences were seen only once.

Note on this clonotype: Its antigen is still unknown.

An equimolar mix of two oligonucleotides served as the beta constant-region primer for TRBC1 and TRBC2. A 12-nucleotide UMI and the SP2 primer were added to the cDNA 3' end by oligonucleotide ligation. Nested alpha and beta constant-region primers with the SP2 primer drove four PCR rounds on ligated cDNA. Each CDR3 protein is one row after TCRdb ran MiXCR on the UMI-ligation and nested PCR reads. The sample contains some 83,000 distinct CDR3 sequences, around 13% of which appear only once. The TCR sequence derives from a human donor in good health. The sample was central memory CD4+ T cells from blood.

DNA of the CDR3: TGTGCCAGTTCTCGCGTGGGTAGCAATCAGCCCCAGCATTTT. It yields the protein CASSRVGSNQPQHF. The V and J genes are TRBV27 and TRBJ1-5, with D hard to call. The CDR3 loop spans 14 amino acids. CDR1 and CDR2 from the germline V gene are MNHEY and SMNVEV (reference sequence). Deletions cut 9 bases from V and 0 bases from J, with 12 bases between.